The 19 T cell receptor beta chains presented below share a single source sample, sequenced in a study of CD8 T cells in Susac syndrome. The RNA input was roughly 0.45 to 1 ug, and it was reverse transcribed with random hexamers. From the immunoSEQ multiplex PCR reads, TCRdb called clonotypes with MiXCR, one entry per CDR3 protein. Among roughly 200,000 distinct CDR3 sequences, approximately 96% were seen once, and the ten largest hold under 0.095%. The sequencing sample was made of CD4+ T cells from PBMCs. The receptors shown here come from a human donor with multiple sclerosis.

The CDR3 is CASSLETVTDTQYF. The CDR3 region has the DNA TGTGCCAGCAGTTTAGAAACGGTCACTGATACGCAGTATTTT. The J gene is TRBJ2-3, the V gene TRBV12-3 or TRBV12-4, with D uncertain. The CDR3 has 14 residues. V gave up 1 base and J gave up 6 bases, with 11 bases separating them.

This chain uses TRBV15 with TRBJ2-1, with TRBD2 as a possible D gene (5 bases). This CDR3 is built from 16 residues. The V gene's germline CDR1 is LNHNV and CDR2 YYDKDF (reference sequence). V was trimmed by 0 bases and J by 3 bases, leaving 12 bases between them. This CDR3 reads CATSRDRTGIYNEQFF. CDR3 DNA: TGTGCCACCAGCAGAGATCGGACTGGGATCTACAATGAGCAGTTCTTC. Using reference TRBV15 and TRBJ2-1 for the parts outside the CDR3, the full variable domain is DAMVIQNPRYQVTQFGKPVTLSCSQTLNHNVMYWYQQKSSQAPKLLFHYYDKDFNNEADTPDNFQSRRPNTSFCFLDIRSPGLGDTAMYLCATSRDRTGIYNEQFFGPGTRLTVL.

This chain connects TRBV5-6 to TRBJ2-2; 7 nucleotides match TRBD1. This CDR3 has 15 amino acids. V gave up 4 bases and J gave up 6 bases; unmatched junction bases: 9. Per the germline V gene, CDR1 is SGHDT and CDR2 is YYEEEE. For the CDR3, the DNA is TGTGCCAGCAGCGCCTACGACAGGGTCCCCGGGGAGCTGTTTTTT. Its protein product is CASSAYDRVPGELFF. The whole variable domain, remainder taken from reference TRBV5-6 and TRBJ2-2, is DAGVTQSPTHLIKTRGQQVTLRCSPKSGHDTVSWYQQALGQGPQFIFQYYEEEERQRGNFPDRFSGHQFPNYSSELNVNALLLGDSALYLCASSAYDRVPGELFFGEGSRLTVL.

The rearrangement links TRBV9 to TRBJ2-1; possible D gene TRBD1, 6 bases. Per germline, CDR1 SGDLS and CDR2 YYNGEE. The CDR3 is made up of 16 amino acids. V was trimmed by 0 bases and J by 5 bases, leaving 15 bases between them. The CDR3 DNA reads TGTGCCAGCAGCGTAGCCCCAGGGGTTTCCCACAATGAGCAGTTCTTC. Translating it yields CASSVAPGVSHNEQFF.

The rearrangement links TRBV3-1 to TRBJ1-6; D unresolved. Germline V CDR1 and CDR2: LGHDT, YNNKEL (reference sequence). The CDR3 spans 13 residues. Trimming removed 3 bases from V and 13 bases from J, with 13 bases in between. CDR3 sequence reads: CASSHATAVPLHF. The CDR3 DNA is TGTGCCAGCAGCCATGCCACTGCGGTGCCCCTCCACTTT.

This chain links TRBV24-1 with TRBJ1-1; tentative D call: TRBD1 (6 bases). The ends were cut back, 3 bases at V and 0 bases at J, with 10 bases in the middle. Germline-derived CDR1 and CDR2 are KGHDR and SFDVKD. This CDR3 contains 15 residues. The CDR3 spells CATSDQGRLNTEAFF. The CDR3 DNA sequence: TGTGCCACCAGTGATCAGGGGCGGTTGAACACTGAAGCTTTCTTT.

This chain joins TRBV30 and TRBJ2-2, with a weak D call TRBD1 (6 bases). The germline gives CDR1 GTSNPN, CDR2 SVGIG (reference sequence). The V end lost 0 bases, the J end lost 3 bases, and 14 bases lay between the germline ends. CDR3 length: 16 amino acids. As DNA, the CDR3 is TGTGCCTGGAGTGTACAGAGGGGGTTGGACACCGGGGAGCTGTTTTTT. Protein sequence: CAWSVQRGLDTGELFF.

The gene calls are TRBV12-2 and TRBJ2-5; the table assigns TRBD2, which was not confirmed against the DNA. TRBV12-2 is classified as a pseudogene. The CDR3 is 17 amino acids. The CDR3 DNA reads as TGTGCAAGTCGCCCGACCAAAGACGAAGCGGGGGTAGAGACCCAGTACTTC. It encodes CASRPTKDEAGVETQYF.

This sequence joins TRBV29-1 and TRBJ2-7; D gene uncertain. This CDR3 comprises 13 residues. Germline lookup yields CDR1 SQVTM and CDR2 ANQGSEA. Trimming removed 4 bases from V and 3 bases from J, with 13 bases in between. CDR3 sequence: CSVGSGSFYEQYF. CDR3 in DNA: TGCAGCGTTGGCTCAGGCTCCTTCTACGAGCAGTACTTC.

The V gene is TRBV12-3 or TRBV12-4, the J gene TRBJ2-1; 7 nucleotides line up with TRBD2. The CDR3 runs to 11 residues. The V gene end was trimmed by 7 bases and the J gene end by 10 bases; junction bases not matched to a gene: 4. CDR3 sequence (DNA): TGTGCCAGCACCTACGGGGGGGAGCAGTTCTTC. It codes for CASTYGGEQFF.

The gene calls are TRBV7-9 and TRBJ2-3; the match to TRBD2 covers 7 bases. The V segment lost 5 bases and the J segment 0 bases; nucleotides outside the gene matches: 8. The CDR3 is 16 residues long. Germline CDR1 SEHNR, CDR2 FQNEAQ (reference sequence). CDR3 in amino acids: CASSQDPGGSTDTQYF. CDR3 in DNA: TGTGCCAGCAGCCAAGATCCGGGGGGAAGCACAGATACGCAGTATTTT.

The chain combines TRBV5-1 with TRBJ2-7, with 8 bases matching TRBD2. This CDR3 has 14 residues. Germline loops: CDR1 SGHRS, CDR2 YFSETQ. V lost 0 bases and J lost 4; bases outside the gene matches: 3. CDR3 loop: CASSLAGGAYEQYF. CDR3 in DNA: TGCGCCAGCAGCTTGGCCGGGGGGGCGTACGAGCAGTACTTC.

The V gene is TRBV7-2, the J gene TRBJ2-5; D is unresolved. CDR1 is SGHTA, CDR2 FQGNSA, per germline. The V end was cut by 5 bases, the J end by 0 bases, with 13 bases between. The CDR3 is made up of 15 amino acids. The CDR3 DNA reads as TGTGCCAGCAGCCCAACTATCCTGTACCAAGAGACCCAGTACTTC. It yields the protein CASSPTILYQETQYF.

V and J are TRBV20-1 and TRBJ2-1; no firm D call. This CDR3 is 12 amino acids long. CDR1 is DFQATT and CDR2 is SNEGSKA in the germline V gene (reference sequence). The V and J ends lost 0 bases and 5 bases respectively, with 5 bases between them. The CDR3 reads CSARDLNNEQFF. The CDR3 region has the DNA TGCAGTGCTAGAGATCTCAACAATGAGCAGTTCTTC.

This sequence joins TRBV5-1 and TRBJ2-1; 12 bases fit TRBD2. Germline assignment: CDR1 SGHRS and CDR2 YFSETQ. The CDR3 extends over 18 amino acids. The V and J ends lost 1 base and 8 bases, in that order; junction bases with no gene match: 13. Written as DNA, the CDR3 is TGCGCCAGCAGCTTGCATCCTAGCGGGGGGGCACTCGTATATGAGCAGTTCTTC. The encoded protein is CASSLHPSGGALVYEQFF.

The chain has TRBV12-3 or TRBV12-4 and TRBJ2-5, with no clear D. V was shortened by 0 bases and J by 2 bases, with 4 bases between the two germline ends. This CDR3 comprises 13 residues. The CDR3 loop reads CASSLAEQETQYF. Here the CDR3 DNA reads TGTGCCAGCAGTTTAGCGGAACAAGAGACCCAGTACTTC.

The V and J genes are TRBV5-1 and TRBJ1-5, with D uncertain. This CDR3 region has 15 residues. Germline V gives CDR1 SGHRS, CDR2 YFSETQ. V was clipped by 1 base and J by 4 bases, with 12 bases between them. The CDR3 sequence is CASSLLGGRNQPQHF. The CDR3 DNA reads TGCGCCAGCAGCTTGCTCGGAGGAAGAAATCAGCCCCAGCATTTT.

This chain joins TRBV7-2 and TRBJ2-1; D is tentatively TRBD1 or TRBD2 (5 bases each). The germline V gene encodes CDR1 SGHTA and CDR2 FQGNSA. CDR3 length: 14 amino acids. Trimming left V 4 bases short and J 5 bases short, with 12 bases between. The CDR3 loop reads CASSSWDGDNEQFF. CDR3 nucleotides: TGTGCCAGCAGCTCTTGGGACGGAGACAATGAGCAGTTCTTC.

The rearrangement joins TRBV3-1 to TRBJ1-1; weak D call: TRBD1 (5 bases). The V end was cut by 8 bases, the J end by 4 bases, with 17 bases between. Germline-derived CDR1 and CDR2 are LGHDT and YNNKEL (reference sequence). CDR3 length: 14 residues. Here the CDR3 DNA reads TGTGCCAGCTCTGCGTGGGGGGGAGGCACTGAAGCTTTCTTT. Amino acid sequence: CASSAWGGGTEAFF. Variable domain in full (rest from reference TRBV3-1 and TRBJ1-1): DTAVSQTPKYLVTQMGNDKSIKCEQNLGHDTMYWYKQDSKKFLKIMFSYNNKELIINETVPNRFSPKSPDKAHLNLHINSLELGDSAVYFCASSAWGGGTEAFFGQGTRLTVV.